Below, 24 T cell receptor beta chains from the same sample are listed, as sequenced in a study of T cells in Graves' hyperthyroidism and ophthalmopathy. There were TCR beta CDR3 regions amplified from RNA transcripts. HTBI primers were used for first-round RT-PCR of the TCR CDR3. Each CDR3 protein is one row after TCRdb ran MiXCR on the multiplex PCR reads. Here the sample spans fewer than 650,000 distinct CDR3 sequences, about 14% being singletons. The sequenced material came from blood. The receptors originated from a woman under 30 with Graves' ophthalmopathy.

V is TRBV3-1 and J is TRBJ2-1; D is perhaps TRBD2 (6 bases). The CDR3 consists of 21 residues. Germline CDR1 LGHDT, CDR2 YNNKEL (reference sequence). Trimming pared 3 bases from V and 3 bases from J, leaving 30 bases between. The CDR3 region is CASSQGLLAGEPSPYYNEQFF. The CDR3 nucleotides read TGTGCCAGCAGCCAGGGTCTACTAGCCGGCGAGCCTAGTCCGTACTACAATGAGCAGTTCTTC.

As DNA, the CDR3 is TGTGCCAGCACCCTACCAGGACTAGCGGGAGTACGGTTAGAATACAATGAGCAGTTCTTC. Encoded protein: CASTLPGLAGVRLEYNEQFF. The chain links TRBV28 to TRBJ2-1; 13 bases are shared with TRBD2. The CDR3 is 20 residues long. In germline, CDR1 is MDHEN, CDR2 SYDVKM. Unmatched junction bases numbered 19, after V lost 7 bases and J lost 4 bases. The full variable domain, rest sourced from reference TRBV28 and TRBJ2-1, is DVKVTQSSRYLVKRTGEKVFLECVQDMDHENMFWYRQDPGLGLRLIYFSYDVKMKEKGDIPEGYSVSREKKERFSLILESASTNQTSMYLCASTLPGLAGVRLEYNEQFFGPGTRLTVL.

This clonotype was seen repeatedly, ten times or more. The chain is built from TRBV18 and TRBJ2-7; D gene unclear. The length of the CDR3 is 12 residues. The ends were cut back, 4 bases at V and 3 bases at J, with 7 bases in the middle. CDR1 is KGHSH and CDR2 is LQKENI in the germline V gene. CDR3 residues: CASSRGFYEQYF. The CDR3 bases are TGTGCCAGCTCACGGGGTTTCTACGAGCAGTACTTC.

Many counts were recorded for this clonotype. The chain links TRBV11-3 to TRBJ1-4, with 8 nucleotides matching TRBD1. Unmatched junction bases numbered 5, after V lost 4 bases and J lost 4 bases. From germline, CDR1 is SGHNT and CDR2 YENEEA. CDR3 length: 15 amino acids. CDR3 sequence (DNA): TGTGCCAGCAGCTCTGGACAGGGAGGTAATGAAAAACTGTTTTTT. As protein: CASSSGQGGNEKLFF. The variable domain in full, completed from reference TRBV11-3 and TRBJ1-4, reads EAGVVQSPRYKIIEKKQPVAFWCNPISGHNTLYWYLQNLGQGPELLIRYENEEAVDDSQLPKDRFSAERLKGVDSTLKIQPAELGDSAVYLCASSSGQGGNEKLFFGSGTQLSVL.

This clonotype was recorded many times. The chain has TRBV12-3 or TRBV12-4 and TRBJ2-3; 7 nucleotides align to TRBD2. V shed 6 bases, J shed 2 bases, and the junction held 11 bases outside the gene matches. The CDR3 loop spans 16 amino acids. The CDR3 bases are TGTGCCAGCAGACTCAATCCGGGACTACTCACAGATACGCAGTATTTT. It encodes CASRLNPGLLTDTQYF.

This clonotype was observed at least ten times. V gene TRBV11-3 combines with J gene TRBJ2-7; D possibly corresponds to TRBD1 (6 bases). This CDR3 is 14 amino acids long. Trimming left V 5 bases short and J 2 bases short, with 13 bases between. Germline V gives CDR1 SGHNT, CDR2 YENEEA. In DNA form, the CDR3 reads TGTGCCAGCAGCCCGCCCACAGGGACCTACGAGCAGTACTTC. Translating gives CASSPPTGTYEQYF.

At least ten counts were recorded for this clonotype. The V call is TRBV28, the J call TRBJ1-6; D not resolved. This CDR3 spans 17 amino acids. Germline values: CDR1 MDHEN, CDR2 SYDVKM. The V end was cut by 3 bases, the J end by 4 bases, with 16 bases between. CDR3 in DNA: TGTGCCAGCAGTTTGCCGTCTTCCAGCAAATATAATTCACCCCTCCACTTT. Translating it yields CASSLPSSSKYNSPLHF. Filled out from reference TRBV28 and TRBJ1-6, the complete variable domain reads DVKVTQSSRYLVKRTGEKVFLECVQDMDHENMFWYRQDPGLGLRLIYFSYDVKMKEKGDIPEGYSVSREKKERFSLILESASTNQTSMYLCASSLPSSSKYNSPLHFGNGTRLTVT.

This sequence joins TRBV30 and TRBJ1-2; D call uncertain. CDR1 is GTSNPN and CDR2 is SVGIG in the germline V gene (reference sequence). CDR3 size: 16 residues. The V end lost 1 base, the J end lost 3 bases, and 18 bases lay between the germline ends. The CDR3 here is CAWSGIGREAYYGYTF. As DNA, the CDR3 is TGTGCCTGGAGTGGTATCGGTCGGGAGGCTTACTATGGCTACACCTTC.

This clonotype was seen at least ten times. The J gene is TRBJ1-2, the V gene TRBV20-1; D is unclear. The CDR3 has 13 amino acids. V lost 6 bases and J 5 bases, leaving 16 bases between the germline ends. Germline CDR1 reads DFQATT; CDR2 reads SNEGSKA (reference sequence). The CDR3 sequence: CSAFFREGYGYTF. The CDR3 nucleotides are TGCAGTGCCTTTTTTAGGGAGGGATATGGCTACACCTTC.

For this clonotype: A clone one base away is much larger, so this may be a read error. The CDR3 DNA is TGTTCCAGCAGTGAGACAGGGGGCGGAGAGACCCAGTACTTC. It encodes CSSSETGGGETQYF. V usage is TRBV6-2 or TRBV6-3 and J usage is TRBJ2-5, with TRBD1 identical over 10 bases. CDR3 size: 14 residues. Looked up from germline, CDR1 is MNHEY and CDR2 is SVGEGT.

In this sample, this clonotype turned up a few times. The chain is built from TRBV7-3 and TRBJ1-1, with a weak D call TRBD1 (5 bases). The CDR3 consists of 15 residues. The germline V gene encodes CDR1 SGHTA and CDR2 FQGTGA. V gave up 4 bases and J gave up 5 bases, with 17 bases separating them. The CDR3 DNA follows: TGTGCCAGCAGCTCCCTTGGGGGGGGAGGGACTGAAGCTTTCTTT. The encoded protein is CASSSLGGGGTEAFF.

This clonotype showed up many times. The chain joins TRBV30 to TRBJ2-7; D possibly corresponds to TRBD2 (6 bases). Germline values: CDR1 GTSNPN, CDR2 SVGIG (reference sequence). Trimming removed 0 bases at V and 4 bases at J, with 13 bases between. The length of the CDR3 is 14 residues. CDR3 DNA: TGTGCCTGGAGTGTACCGGGACTGCAGTACGAGCAGTACTTC. Translating it yields CAWSVPGLQYEQYF.

The rearrangement joins TRBV2 to TRBJ2-5; the match to TRBD2 covers 7 bases. The CDR3 covers 14 residues. V lost 6 bases to trimming and J lost 9 bases; unmatched junction nucleotides: 13. Germline lookup yields CDR1 SNHLY and CDR2 FYNNEI. CDR3 loop: CASRGGGGGGSQYF. For the CDR3, the DNA is TGTGCCAGCAGGGGGGGGGGGGGGGGGGGGTCCCAGTACTTC.

This clonotype appeared many times. The genes are TRBV28 and TRBJ2-7, with 14 bases that match TRBD2. The CDR3 covers 16 residues. Per the germline V gene, CDR1 is MDHEN and CDR2 is SYDVKM. J gave up 3 bases and V 1 base, and 2 bases lay outside the gene matches. The CDR3 bases are TGTGCCAGCAGTTTATCCGGGACTAGCGGGAGCTACGAGCAGTACTTC. This sequence encodes CASSLSGTSGSYEQYF.

This clonotype turned up a few times. This chain connects TRBV19 to TRBJ2-1; the match to TRBD2 covers 14 bases. V gave up 5 bases and J gave up 8 bases; unmatched junction bases: 5. This CDR3 has 15 amino acids. CDR1 is LNHDA, CDR2 SQIVND, per germline (reference sequence). CDR3 sequence: CASSSGLAGEDEQFF. CDR3 sequence (DNA): TGTGCCAGTAGTTCGGGACTAGCGGGAGAGGATGAGCAGTTCTTC. Full variable domain (outside the CDR3, taken from reference TRBV19 and TRBJ2-1): DGGITQSPKYLFRKEGQNVTLSCEQNLNHDAMYWYRQDPGQGLRLIYYSQIVNDFQKGDIAEGYSVSREKKESFPLTVTSAQKNPTAFYLCASSSGLAGEDEQFFGPGTRLTVL.

This rearrangement joins TRBV11-3 to TRBJ1-1, with TRBD1 matching 8 bases. The CDR3 is made up of 15 amino acids. Trimming removed 5 bases from V and 0 bases from J; junction bases left unmatched: 5. Looked up from germline, CDR1 is SGHNT and CDR2 is YENEEA. CDR3 sequence reads: CASSQGAFLNTEAFF. The CDR3 DNA reads TGTGCCAGCAGCCAGGGGGCTTTTCTGAACACTGAAGCTTTCTTT. The full variable domain, its missing parts supplied by reference TRBV11-3 and TRBJ1-1, is EAGVVQSPRYKIIEKKQPVAFWCNPISGHNTLYWYLQNLGQGPELLIRYENEEAVDDSQLPKDRFSAERLKGVDSTLKIQPAELGDSAVYLCASSQGAFLNTEAFFGQGTRLTVV.

Comments on this clonotype: With a much larger clone just one base away, this may be a read error. This sequence joins TRBV6-1 and TRBJ2-7; 7 bases line up with TRBD1. CDR3 size: 13 residues. Germline loops: CDR1 MNHNS, CDR2 SASEGT. V was clipped by 7 bases and J by 2 bases; unmatched bases: 5. The CDR3 here is CASTRDSTYEQYF. CDR3 DNA: TGTGCCAGCACCCGGGACAGCACCTACGAGCAGTACTTC.

This clonotype was detected only a few times. Given a much more abundant clone one base away, this may be a read error. This chain connects TRBV6-2 or TRBV6-3 to TRBJ2-7, with 8 bases identical to TRBD1. The germline V gene encodes CDR1 MNHEY and CDR2 SVGEGT. After removal of 7 bases from V and 4 bases from J, the junction contained 9 bases not matched to a gene. This CDR3 contains 14 residues. The CDR3 reads CASNPTTGGYEQYF. CDR3 sequence (DNA): TGTGCCAGCAACCCCACTACAGGGGGGTACGAGCAGTACTTC.

This clonotype was seen many times. The CDR3: CASSQSTLEQYF. CDR3 DNA: TGTGCCAGCAGCCAGAGTACGTTGGAGCAGTACTTC. The chain uses TRBV11-2 and TRBJ2-7; no clear D gene. Germline V gene data show CDR1 as SGHAT and CDR2 as FQNNGV. The CDR3 totals 12 residues. Trimming shortened V by 5 bases and J by 7 bases, and 12 bases separated the two germline ends.

This clonotype was seen ten or more times. The chain couples TRBV7-6 to TRBJ2-3, with 14 bases aligning to TRBD2. Germline V CDR1 and CDR2: SGHVS, FNYEAQ. The CDR3 covers 17 residues. V shed 4 bases and J 0 bases; nucleotides not matched to a gene: 3. Here the CDR3 reads CASSWGLAGASTDTQYF. CDR3 bases: TGTGCCAGCAGCTGGGGACTAGCGGGAGCTAGCACAGATACGCAGTATTTT.

This chain links TRBV12-3 or TRBV12-4 with TRBJ1-4, with D possibly being TRBD1 (5 bases). The CDR3 is 15 amino acids. V lost 2 bases and J 7 bases, leaving 14 bases between the germline ends. The CDR3 DNA reads TGTGCCAGCAGTTTAATTACGGGGCCAGGTGAAAAACTGTTTTTT. As protein: CASSLITGPGEKLFF.

This clonotype was observed a handful of times. V and J are TRBV5-1 and TRBJ2-1; tentatively, D is TRBD2 (6 bases). CDR1 and CDR2 (germline): SGHRS, YFSETQ. Trimming took off 6 bases at V and 2 bases at J, with 15 bases between the two ends. The CDR3 spans 15 residues. The CDR3 DNA reads TGCGCCAGCACCATAGCGGCTAGAACCTACAATGAGCAGTTCTTC. Its protein product is CASTIAARTYNEQFF.

This chain joins TRBV5-1 and TRBJ2-3, with TRBD1 identical over 9 bases. The CDR3 length is 15 residues. Per the germline V gene, CDR1 is SGHRS and CDR2 is YFSETQ. With 1 base clipped from V and 6 bases from J, the junction kept 6 bases outside the gene matches. The CDR3 nucleotides are TGCGCCAGCAGCTTGTACGGGACAGGGCTGGATACGCAGTATTTT. This codes for CASSLYGTGLDTQYF. Filled out from reference TRBV5-1 and TRBJ2-3, the complete variable domain reads KAGVTQTPRYLIKTRGQQVTLSCSPISGHRSVSWYQQTPGQGLQFLFEYFSETQRNKGNFPGRFSGRQFSNSRSEMNVSTLELGDSALYLCASSLYGTGLDTQYFGPGTRLTVL.

The rearrangement links TRBV2 to TRBJ2-7, with D possibly TRBD1 on 5 matching bases. CDR1 and CDR2 from the germline V gene are SNHLY and FYNNEI. This CDR3 is 12 amino acids long. V lost 9 bases, J lost 5 bases, and 14 bases lay in between. CDR3 residues: CARGRSADEQYF. In DNA, the CDR3 is TGTGCCAGGGGGCGCTCAGCTGACGAGCAGTACTTC. Supplemented by reference TRBV2 and TRBJ2-7, the full variable domain reads EPEVTQTPSHQVTQMGQEVILRCVPISNHLYFYWYRQILGQKVEFLVSFYNNEISEKSEIFDDQFSVERPDGSNFTLKIRSTKLEDSAMYFCARGRSADEQYFGPGTRLTVT.